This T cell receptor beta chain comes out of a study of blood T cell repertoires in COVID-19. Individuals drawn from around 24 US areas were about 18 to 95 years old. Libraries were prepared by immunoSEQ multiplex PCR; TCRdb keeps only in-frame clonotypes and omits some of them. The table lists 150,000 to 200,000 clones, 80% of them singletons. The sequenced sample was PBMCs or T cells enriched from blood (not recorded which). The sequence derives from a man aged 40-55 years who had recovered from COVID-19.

CDR3 region: CATSRDVRGGNQPQHF. CDR3 in DNA: TGTGCCACCAGCAGAGATGTGAGAGGTGGGAATCAGCCCCAGCATTTT. The rearrangement links TRBV15 to TRBJ1-5; D ambiguous. Trimming left V 0 bases short and J 4 bases short, with 13 bases between. Germline CDR1 and CDR2: LNHNV and YYDKDF (reference sequence). This CDR3 has 16 amino acids.